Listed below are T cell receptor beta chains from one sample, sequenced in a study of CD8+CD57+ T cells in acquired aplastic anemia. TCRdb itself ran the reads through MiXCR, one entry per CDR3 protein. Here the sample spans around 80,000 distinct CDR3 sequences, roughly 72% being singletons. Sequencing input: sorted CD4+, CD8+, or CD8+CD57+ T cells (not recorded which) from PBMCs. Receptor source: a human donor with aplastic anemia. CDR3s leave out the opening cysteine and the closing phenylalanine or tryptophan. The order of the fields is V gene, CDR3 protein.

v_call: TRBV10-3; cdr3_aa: AISDSNQPQH
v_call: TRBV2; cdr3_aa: ASKGLAGNNEQF
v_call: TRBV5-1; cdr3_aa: ASSRGTANEKLF
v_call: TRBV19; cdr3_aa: ASSIFGVNQPQH
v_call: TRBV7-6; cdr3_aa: ASSGERTLSFNEQF
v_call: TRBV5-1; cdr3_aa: ASSLRGGREAF
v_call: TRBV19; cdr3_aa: ASSPGQGNQPQH
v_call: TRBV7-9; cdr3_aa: ASSSTGIEQY
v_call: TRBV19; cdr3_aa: ASSMNPSNQPQH
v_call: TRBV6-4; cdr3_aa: ASSVTGTGELF
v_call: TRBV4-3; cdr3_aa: ASSQEGGTSGANVLT
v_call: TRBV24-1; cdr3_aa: ATSDFFARWANYGYT
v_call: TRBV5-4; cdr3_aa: ASSPGQGKRQY
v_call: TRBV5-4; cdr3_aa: ASSLLWGALSNQPQH
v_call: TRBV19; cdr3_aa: ASSETHQAQY
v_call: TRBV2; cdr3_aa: ASTEDRTIYEQY
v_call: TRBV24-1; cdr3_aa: ATSDRGYEQY
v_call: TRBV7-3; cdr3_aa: ASSIEASGGNPYEQY
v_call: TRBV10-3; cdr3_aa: ATLAPGLYNEQF
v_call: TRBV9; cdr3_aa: ASSVGDRGSSYEQY
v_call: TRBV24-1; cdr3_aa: ATSALGLHEEY
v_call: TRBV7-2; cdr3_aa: ASSPLSASYEQY
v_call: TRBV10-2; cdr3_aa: ASSEPAGGRETQY
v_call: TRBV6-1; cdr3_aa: ASTTSGGWGYT
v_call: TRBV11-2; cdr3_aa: ASSSVNRAGANVLT
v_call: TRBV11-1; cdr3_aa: ASSFRSRGEQY
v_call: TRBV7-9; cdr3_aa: ASSSVYLRREQY
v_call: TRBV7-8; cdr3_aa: ASRQTGGTGGYT
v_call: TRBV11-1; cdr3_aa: ASSKGQGQKGTEAF
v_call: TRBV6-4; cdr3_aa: ASSQDRGDQPQH
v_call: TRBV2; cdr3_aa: ASIREIAGLAGSATQY
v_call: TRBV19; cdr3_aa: ASGGLYAEAF
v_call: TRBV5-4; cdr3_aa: ASSFKGEETQY
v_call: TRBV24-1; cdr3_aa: ATSRTSGTDTQY